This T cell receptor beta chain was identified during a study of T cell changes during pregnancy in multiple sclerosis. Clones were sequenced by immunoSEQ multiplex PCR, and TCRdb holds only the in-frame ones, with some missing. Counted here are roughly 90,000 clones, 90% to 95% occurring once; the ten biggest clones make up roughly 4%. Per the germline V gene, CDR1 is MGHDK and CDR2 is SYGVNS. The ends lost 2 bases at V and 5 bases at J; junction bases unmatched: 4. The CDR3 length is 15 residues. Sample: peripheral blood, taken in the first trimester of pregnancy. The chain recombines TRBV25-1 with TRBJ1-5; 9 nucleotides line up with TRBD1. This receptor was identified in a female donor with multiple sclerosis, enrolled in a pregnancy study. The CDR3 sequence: CASSEEQGADQPQHF. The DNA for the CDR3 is TGTGCCAGCAGTGAAGAACAGGGGGCGGATCAGCCCCAGCATTTT.